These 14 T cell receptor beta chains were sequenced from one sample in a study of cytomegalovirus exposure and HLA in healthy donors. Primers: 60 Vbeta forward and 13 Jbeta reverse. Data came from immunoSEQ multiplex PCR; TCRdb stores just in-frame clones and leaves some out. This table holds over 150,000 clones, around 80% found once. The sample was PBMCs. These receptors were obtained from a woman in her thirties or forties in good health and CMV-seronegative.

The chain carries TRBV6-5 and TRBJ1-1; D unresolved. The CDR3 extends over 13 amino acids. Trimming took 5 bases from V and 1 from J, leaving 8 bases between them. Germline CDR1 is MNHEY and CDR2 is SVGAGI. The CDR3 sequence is CASSHGENTEAFF. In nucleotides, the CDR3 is TGTGCCAGCAGTCACGGGGAGAACACTGAAGCTTTCTTT.

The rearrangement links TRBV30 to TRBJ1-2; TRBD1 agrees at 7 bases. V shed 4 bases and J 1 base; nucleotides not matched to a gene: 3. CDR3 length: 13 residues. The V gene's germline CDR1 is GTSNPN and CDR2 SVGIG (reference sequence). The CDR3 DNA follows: TGTGCCTGGAATACAGGGGATAACTATGGCTACACCTTC. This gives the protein CAWNTGDNYGYTF.

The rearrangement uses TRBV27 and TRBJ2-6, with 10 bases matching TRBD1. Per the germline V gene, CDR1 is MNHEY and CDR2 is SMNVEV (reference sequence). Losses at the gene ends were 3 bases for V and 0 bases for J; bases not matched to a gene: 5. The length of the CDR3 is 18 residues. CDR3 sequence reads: CASSFRTGGSSGANVLTF. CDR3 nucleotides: TGTGCCAGCAGTTTCCGGACAGGGGGGTCCTCTGGGGCCAACGTCCTGACTTTC.

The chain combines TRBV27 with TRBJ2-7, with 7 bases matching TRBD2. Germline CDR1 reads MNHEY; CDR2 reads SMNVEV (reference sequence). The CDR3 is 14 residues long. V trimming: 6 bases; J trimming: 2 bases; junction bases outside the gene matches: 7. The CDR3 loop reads CASSPGRLAYEQYF. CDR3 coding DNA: TGTGCCAGCAGCCCCGGGAGGTTGGCCTACGAGCAGTACTTC.

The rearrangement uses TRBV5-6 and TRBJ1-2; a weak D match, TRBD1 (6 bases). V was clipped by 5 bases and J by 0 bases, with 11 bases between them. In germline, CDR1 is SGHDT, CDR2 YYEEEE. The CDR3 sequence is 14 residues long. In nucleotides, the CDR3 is TGTGCCAGCAGTCCGGGACAACCTAACTATGGCTACACCTTC. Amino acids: CASSPGQPNYGYTF.

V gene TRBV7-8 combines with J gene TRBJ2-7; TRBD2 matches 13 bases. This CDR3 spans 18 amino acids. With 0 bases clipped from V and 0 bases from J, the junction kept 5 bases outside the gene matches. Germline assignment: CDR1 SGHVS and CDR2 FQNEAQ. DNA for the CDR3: TGTGCCAGCAGCTTAGCGGGACTAGCGGGACTCTCCTCCTACGAGCAGTACTTC. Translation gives CASSLAGLAGLSSYEQYF.

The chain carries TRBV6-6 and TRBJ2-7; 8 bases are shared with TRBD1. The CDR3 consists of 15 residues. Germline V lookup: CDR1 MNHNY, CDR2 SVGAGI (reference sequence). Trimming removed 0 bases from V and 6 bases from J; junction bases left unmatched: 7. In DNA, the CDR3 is TGTGCCAGCAGTTACTCGCCGGGACAGGCAGGCGAGCAGTACTTC. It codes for CASSYSPGQAGEQYF.

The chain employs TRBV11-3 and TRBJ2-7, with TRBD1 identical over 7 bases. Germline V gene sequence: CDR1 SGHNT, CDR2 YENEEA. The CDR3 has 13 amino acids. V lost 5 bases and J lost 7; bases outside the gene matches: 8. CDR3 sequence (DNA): TGTGCCAGCAGCCGTACCGGGACAGCAGAGCAGTACTTC. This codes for CASSRTGTAEQYF.

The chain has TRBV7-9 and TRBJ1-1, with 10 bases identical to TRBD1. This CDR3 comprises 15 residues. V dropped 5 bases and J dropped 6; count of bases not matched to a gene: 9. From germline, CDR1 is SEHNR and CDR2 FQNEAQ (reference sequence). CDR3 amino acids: CASSTSTGGEAEAFF. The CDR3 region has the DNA TGTGCCAGCAGCACCTCGACAGGGGGCGAGGCTGAAGCTTTCTTT.

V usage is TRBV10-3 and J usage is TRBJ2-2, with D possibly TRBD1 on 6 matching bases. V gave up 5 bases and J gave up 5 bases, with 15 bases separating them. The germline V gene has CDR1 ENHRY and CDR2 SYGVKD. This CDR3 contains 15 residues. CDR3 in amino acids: CAISLTMQGTGELFF. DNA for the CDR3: TGTGCCATCAGTCTAACCATGCAGGGGACCGGGGAGCTGTTTTTT.

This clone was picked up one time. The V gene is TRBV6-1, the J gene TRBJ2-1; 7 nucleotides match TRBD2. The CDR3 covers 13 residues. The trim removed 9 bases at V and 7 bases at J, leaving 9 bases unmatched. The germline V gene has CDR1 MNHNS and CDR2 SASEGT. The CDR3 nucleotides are TGTGCCAGTCTCTGGCGGGAGACGAATGAGCAGTTCTTC. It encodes CASLWRETNEQFF.

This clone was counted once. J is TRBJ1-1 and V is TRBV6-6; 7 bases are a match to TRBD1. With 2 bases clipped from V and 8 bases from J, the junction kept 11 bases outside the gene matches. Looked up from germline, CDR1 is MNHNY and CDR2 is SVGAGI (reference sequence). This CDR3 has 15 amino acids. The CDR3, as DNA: TGTGCCAGCAGTTACAGAGCCCCGACAGGGACCGAAGCTTTCTTT. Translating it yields CASSYRAPTGTEAFF.

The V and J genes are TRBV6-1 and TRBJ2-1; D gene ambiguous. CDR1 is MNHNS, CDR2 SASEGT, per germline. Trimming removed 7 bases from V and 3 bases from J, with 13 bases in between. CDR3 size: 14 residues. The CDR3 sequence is CASTLEMVYNEQFF. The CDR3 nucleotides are TGTGCCAGCACCCTGGAGATGGTCTACAATGAGCAGTTCTTC.

The CDR3: CASSLTGEDVDEKLFF. In DNA form, the CDR3 reads TGTGCCAGCAGCTTAACAGGGGAGGATGTGGATGAAAAACTGTTTTTT. The genes are TRBV7-6 and TRBJ1-4; 7 bases align to TRBD1. The CDR3 is made up of 16 amino acids. Germline V gene data show CDR1 as SGHVS and CDR2 as FNYEAQ. V lost 2 bases and J lost 6; bases outside the gene matches: 9.